This T cell receptor beta chain was observed in a study of a mutant IDH1 vaccine in newly diagnosed glioma. Turning to the study itself: Previous treatment comprised radiotherapy, temozolomide, or both, mostly both. Study-wide points: The authors found pseudoprogression apparently unrelated to changes in top peripheral T cell clonotypes. Patients showed vaccine-induced immune responses at a rate of roughly 93%.

Concerning this clone itself: What it binds is unknown.

Sample time point: baseline, week 1 (first vaccination visit). Stated treatment: pre-vaccination baseline after standard-of-care therapy. Data came from immunoSEQ multiplex PCR; TCRdb stores just in-frame clones and leaves some out. Of 20,000 to 25,000 clones in the sample, around 85% were seen once. This CDR3 has 14 amino acids. Trimming left V 2 bases short and J 4 bases short, with 12 bases between. Germline CDR1 SGHRS, CDR2 YFSETQ. This material consisted of PBMCs, taken from a glioma patient treated with radiotherapy, temozolomide or both. This chain connects TRBV5-1 to TRBJ1-1; no reliable D call. This TCR came from a man between 40 and 49 years old with glioma. CDR3 in amino acids: CASSFRSPGTEAFF. CDR3 nucleotide sequence: TGCGCCAGCAGCTTTCGTTCCCCGGGCACTGAAGCTTTCTTT.